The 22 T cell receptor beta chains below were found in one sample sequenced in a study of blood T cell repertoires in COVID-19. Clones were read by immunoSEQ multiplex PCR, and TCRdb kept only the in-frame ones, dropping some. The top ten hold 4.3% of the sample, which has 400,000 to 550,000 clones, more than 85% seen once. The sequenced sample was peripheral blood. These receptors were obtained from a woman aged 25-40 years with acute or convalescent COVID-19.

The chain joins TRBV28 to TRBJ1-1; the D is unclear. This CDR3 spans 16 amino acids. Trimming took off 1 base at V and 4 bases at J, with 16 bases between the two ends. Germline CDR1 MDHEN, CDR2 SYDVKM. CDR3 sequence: CASSLSSVAGSTEAFF. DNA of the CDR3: TGTGCCAGCAGTTTATCCTCAGTAGCGGGGAGCACTGAAGCTTTCTTT.

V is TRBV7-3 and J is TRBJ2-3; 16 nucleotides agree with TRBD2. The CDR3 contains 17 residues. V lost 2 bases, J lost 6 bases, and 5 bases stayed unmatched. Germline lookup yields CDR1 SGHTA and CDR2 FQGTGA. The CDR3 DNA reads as TGTGCCAGCAGCTTAGGCGGGACTAGCGGGGGGGCCGATACGCAGTATTTT. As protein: CASSLGGTSGGADTQYF.

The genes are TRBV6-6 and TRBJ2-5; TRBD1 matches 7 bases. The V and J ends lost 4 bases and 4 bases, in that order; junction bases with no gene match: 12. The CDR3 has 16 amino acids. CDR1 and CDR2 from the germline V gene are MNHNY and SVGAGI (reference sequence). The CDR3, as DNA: TGTGCCAGCAGTTTTATTAGGACAGGAAAGGGAGAGACCCAGTACTTC. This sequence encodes CASSFIRTGKGETQYF.

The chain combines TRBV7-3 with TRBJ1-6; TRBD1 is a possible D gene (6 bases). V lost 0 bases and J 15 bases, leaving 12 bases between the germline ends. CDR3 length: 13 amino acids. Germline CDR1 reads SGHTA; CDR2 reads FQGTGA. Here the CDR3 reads CASSLTQGQFLHF. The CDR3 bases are TGTGCCAGCAGCTTAACGCAGGGGCAATTCCTCCACTTT.

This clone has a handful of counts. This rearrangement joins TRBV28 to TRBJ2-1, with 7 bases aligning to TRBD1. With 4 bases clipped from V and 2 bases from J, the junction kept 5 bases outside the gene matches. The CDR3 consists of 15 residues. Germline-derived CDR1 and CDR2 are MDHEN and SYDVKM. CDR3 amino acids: CASSSGGSTYNEQFF. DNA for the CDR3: TGTGCCAGCAGTTCAGGGGGATCAACCTACAATGAGCAGTTCTTC.

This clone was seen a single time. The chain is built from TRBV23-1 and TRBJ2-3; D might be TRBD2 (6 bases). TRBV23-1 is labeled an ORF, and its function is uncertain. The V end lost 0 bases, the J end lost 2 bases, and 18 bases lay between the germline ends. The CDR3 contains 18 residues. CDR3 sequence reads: CASSQSGGQAADTDTQYF. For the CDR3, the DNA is TGCGCCAGCAGTCAATCGGGGGGTCAGGCGGCTGACACAGATACGCAGTATTTT.

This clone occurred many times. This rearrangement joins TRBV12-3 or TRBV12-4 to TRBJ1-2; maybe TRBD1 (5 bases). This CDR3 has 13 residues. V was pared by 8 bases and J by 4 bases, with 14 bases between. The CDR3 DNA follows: TGTGCCAGCCGAAGGGGCAGTACCTATGGCTACACCTTC. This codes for CASRRGSTYGYTF.

This chain's CDR3 is CAISELTDRGHSGNTIYF. In DNA form, the CDR3 reads TGTGCCATCAGTGAGCTCACGGACAGGGGGCATTCTGGAAACACCATATATTTT. The chain joins TRBV10-3 to TRBJ1-3; the match to TRBD1 covers 11 bases. Germline CDR1 and CDR2: ENHRY and SYGVKD. The CDR3 is 18 residues long. V was clipped by 2 bases and J by 1 base; unmatched bases: 7.

Written as DNA, the CDR3 is TGTGCCAGCAGAAGACGGGACTCTGGGGCCAACGTCCTGACTTTC. As protein: CASRRRDSGANVLTF. This sequence joins TRBV28 and TRBJ2-6; D perhaps matches TRBD2 (5 bases). There are 15 residues in the CDR3. CDR1 is MDHEN, CDR2 SYDVKM, per germline. The ends were cut back, 6 bases at V and 0 bases at J, with 9 bases in the middle.

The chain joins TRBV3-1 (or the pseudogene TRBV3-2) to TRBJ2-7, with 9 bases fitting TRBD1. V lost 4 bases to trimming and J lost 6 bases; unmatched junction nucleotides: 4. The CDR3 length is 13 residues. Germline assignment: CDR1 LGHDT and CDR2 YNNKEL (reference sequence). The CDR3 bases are TGTGCCAGCAGCCTTGGGACAGGGACCGAGCAGTACTTC. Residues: CASSLGTGTEQYF.

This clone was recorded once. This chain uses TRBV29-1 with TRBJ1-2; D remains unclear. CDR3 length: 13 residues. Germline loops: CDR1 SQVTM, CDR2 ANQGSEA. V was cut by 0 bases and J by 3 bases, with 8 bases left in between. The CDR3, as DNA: TGCAGCGTTGAAGATCGCAGGTACTATGGCTACACCTTC. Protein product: CSVEDRRYYGYTF. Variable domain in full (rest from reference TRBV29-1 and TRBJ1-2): SAVISQKPSRDICQRGTSLTIQCQVDSQVTMMFWYRQQPGQSLTLIATANQGSEATYESGFVIDKFPISRPNLTFSTLTVSNMSPEDSSIYLCSVEDRRYYGYTFGSGTRLTVV.

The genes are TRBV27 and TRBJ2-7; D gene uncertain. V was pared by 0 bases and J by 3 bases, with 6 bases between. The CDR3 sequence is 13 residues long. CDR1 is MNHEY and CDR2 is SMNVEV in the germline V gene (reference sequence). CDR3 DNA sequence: TGTGCCAGCAGTTTATCTTTCCTCTACGAGCAGTACTTC. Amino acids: CASSLSFLYEQYF.

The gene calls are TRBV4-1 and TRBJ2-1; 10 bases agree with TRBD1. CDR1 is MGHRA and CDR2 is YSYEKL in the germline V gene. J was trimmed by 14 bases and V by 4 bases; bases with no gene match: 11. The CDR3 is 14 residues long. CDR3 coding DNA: TGCGCCAGCAGCCCCAGCCCACCGACAGGGGGCAAGTTCTTC. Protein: CASSPSPPTGGKFF.

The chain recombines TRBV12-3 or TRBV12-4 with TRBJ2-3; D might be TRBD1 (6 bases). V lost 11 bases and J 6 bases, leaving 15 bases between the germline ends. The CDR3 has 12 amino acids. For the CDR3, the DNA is TGTGCCGGGGGCTCGAATCCGGATACGCAGTATTTT. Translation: CAGGSNPDTQYF.

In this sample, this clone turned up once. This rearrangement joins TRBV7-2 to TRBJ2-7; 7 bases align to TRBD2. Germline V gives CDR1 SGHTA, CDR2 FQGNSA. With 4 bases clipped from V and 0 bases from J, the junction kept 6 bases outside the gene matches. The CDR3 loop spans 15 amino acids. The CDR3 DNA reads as TGTGCCAGCAGCTGGCCGGGACTATTCTCCTACGAGCAGTACTTC. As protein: CASSWPGLFSYEQYF.

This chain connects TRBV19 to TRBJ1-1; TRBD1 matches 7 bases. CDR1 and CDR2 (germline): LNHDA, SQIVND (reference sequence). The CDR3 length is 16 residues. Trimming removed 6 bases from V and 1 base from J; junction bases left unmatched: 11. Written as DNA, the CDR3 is TGTGCCAGTAGCCACAGGGGATTTCGGACGAACACTGAAGCTTTCTTT. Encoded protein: CASSHRGFRTNTEAFF.

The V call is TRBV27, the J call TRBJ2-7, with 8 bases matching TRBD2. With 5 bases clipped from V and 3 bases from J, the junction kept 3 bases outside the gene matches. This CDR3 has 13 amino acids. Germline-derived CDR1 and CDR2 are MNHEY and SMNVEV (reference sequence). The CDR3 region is CASSRREDYEQYF. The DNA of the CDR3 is TGTGCCAGCAGTAGGCGGGAGGACTACGAGCAGTACTTC.

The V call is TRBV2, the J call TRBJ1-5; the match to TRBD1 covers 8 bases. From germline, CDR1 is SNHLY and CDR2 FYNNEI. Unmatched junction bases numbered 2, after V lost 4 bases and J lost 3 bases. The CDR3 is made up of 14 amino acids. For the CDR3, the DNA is TGTGCCAGCAGTGCGGGACAGGACAATCAGCCCCAGCATTTT. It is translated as CASSAGQDNQPQHF.

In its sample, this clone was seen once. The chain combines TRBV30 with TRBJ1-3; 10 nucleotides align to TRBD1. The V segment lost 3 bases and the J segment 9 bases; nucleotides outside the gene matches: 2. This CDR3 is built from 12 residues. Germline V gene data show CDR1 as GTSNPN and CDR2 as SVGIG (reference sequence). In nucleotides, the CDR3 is TGTGCCTGGAGGGGACAGGGGTTCACCATATATTTT. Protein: CAWRGQGFTIYF.

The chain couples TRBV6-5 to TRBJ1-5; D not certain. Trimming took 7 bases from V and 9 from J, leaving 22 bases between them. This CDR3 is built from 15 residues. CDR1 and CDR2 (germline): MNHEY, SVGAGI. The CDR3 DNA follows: TGTGCCAGCAAGTCGGGGATCCTTTCTATTTTGCCCCAGCATTTT. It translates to CASKSGILSILPQHF.

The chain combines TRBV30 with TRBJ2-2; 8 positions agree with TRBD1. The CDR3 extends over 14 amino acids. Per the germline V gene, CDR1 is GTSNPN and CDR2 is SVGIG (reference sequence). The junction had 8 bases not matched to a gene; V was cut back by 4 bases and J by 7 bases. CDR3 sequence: CAWINGQGGGELFF. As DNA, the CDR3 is TGTGCCTGGATTAACGGACAGGGAGGCGGGGAGCTGTTTTTT.

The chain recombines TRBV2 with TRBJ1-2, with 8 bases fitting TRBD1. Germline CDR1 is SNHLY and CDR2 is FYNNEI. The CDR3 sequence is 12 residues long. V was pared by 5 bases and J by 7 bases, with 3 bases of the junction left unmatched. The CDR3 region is CASSRDRSGYTF. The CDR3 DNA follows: TGTGCCAGCAGTCGGGACAGGTCTGGCTACACCTTC.